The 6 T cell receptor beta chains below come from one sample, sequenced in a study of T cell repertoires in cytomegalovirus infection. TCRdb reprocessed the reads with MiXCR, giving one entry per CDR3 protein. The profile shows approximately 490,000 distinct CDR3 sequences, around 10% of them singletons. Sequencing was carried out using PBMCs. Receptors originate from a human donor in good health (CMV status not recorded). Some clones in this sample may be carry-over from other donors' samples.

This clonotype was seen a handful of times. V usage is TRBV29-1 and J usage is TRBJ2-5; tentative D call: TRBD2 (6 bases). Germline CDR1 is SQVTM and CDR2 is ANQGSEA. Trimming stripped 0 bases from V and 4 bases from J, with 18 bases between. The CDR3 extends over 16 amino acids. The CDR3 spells CSVEDSGLFYPETQYF. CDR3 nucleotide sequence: TGCAGCGTTGAAGACTCGGGACTTTTTTACCCAGAGACCCAGTACTTC.

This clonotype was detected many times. This chain's CDR3 is CASSRTGDEQYF. CDR3 in DNA: TGTGCCAGCAGCAGGACAGGGGACGAGCAGTACTTC. The chain couples TRBV6-2 or TRBV6-3 to TRBJ2-7; 9 bases are a match to TRBD1. The CDR3 consists of 12 residues. V was clipped by 6 bases and J by 5 bases; unmatched bases: 2. The germline gives CDR1 MNHEY, CDR2 SVGEGT.

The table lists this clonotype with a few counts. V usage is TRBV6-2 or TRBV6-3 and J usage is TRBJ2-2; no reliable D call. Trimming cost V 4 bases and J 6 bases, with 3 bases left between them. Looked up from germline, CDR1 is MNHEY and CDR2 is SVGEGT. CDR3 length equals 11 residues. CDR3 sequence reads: CASSWAGELFF. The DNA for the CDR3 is TGTGCCAGCAGTTGGGCCGGGGAGCTGTTTTTT.

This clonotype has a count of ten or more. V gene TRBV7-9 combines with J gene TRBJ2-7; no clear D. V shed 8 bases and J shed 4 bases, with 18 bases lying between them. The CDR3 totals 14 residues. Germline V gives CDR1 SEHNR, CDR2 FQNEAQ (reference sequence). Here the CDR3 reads CASVRQSFPYEQYF. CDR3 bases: TGTGCCAGCGTTAGACAAAGTTTTCCTTACGAGCAGTACTTC.

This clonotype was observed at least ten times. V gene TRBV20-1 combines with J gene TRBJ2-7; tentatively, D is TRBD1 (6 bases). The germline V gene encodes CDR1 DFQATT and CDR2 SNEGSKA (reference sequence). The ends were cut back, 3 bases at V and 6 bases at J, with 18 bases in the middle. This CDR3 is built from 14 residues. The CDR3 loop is CSASVGQRPREQYF. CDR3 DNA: TGCAGTGCTAGTGTTGGACAGCGGCCCCGCGAGCAGTACTTC.

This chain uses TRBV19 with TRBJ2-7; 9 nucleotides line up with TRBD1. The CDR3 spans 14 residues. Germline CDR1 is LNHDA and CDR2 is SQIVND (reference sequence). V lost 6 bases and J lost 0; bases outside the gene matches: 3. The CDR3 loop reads CASSGQGSSYEQYF. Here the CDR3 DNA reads TGTGCCAGTAGCGGACAGGGGAGCTCCTACGAGCAGTACTTC.